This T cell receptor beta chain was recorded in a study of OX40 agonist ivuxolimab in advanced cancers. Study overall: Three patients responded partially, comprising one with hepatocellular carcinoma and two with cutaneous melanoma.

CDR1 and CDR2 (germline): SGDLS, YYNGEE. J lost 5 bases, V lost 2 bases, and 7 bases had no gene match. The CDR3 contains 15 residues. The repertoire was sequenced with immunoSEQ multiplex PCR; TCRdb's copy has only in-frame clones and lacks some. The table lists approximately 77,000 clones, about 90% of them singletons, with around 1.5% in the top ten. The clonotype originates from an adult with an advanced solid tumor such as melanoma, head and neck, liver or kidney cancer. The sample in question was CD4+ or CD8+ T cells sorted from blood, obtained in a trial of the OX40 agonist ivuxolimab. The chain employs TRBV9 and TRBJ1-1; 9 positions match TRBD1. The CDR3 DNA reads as TGTGCCAGCAGCGTTGGGGGACAGGGTCGGACTGAAGCTTTCTTT. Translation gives CASSVGGQGRTEAFF. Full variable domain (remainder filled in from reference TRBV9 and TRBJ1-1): DSGVTQTPKHLITATGQRVTLRCSPRSGDLSVYWYQQSLDQGLQFLIQYYNGEERAKGNILERFSAQQFPDLHSELNLSSLELGDSALYFCASSVGGQGRTEAFFGQGTRLTVV.